This T cell receptor (beta chain) is drawn from a study of blood T cell repertoires in COVID-19. Study-wide context: The study drew acute and convalescent COVID-19 samples from the United States, Italy and Spain. PBMCs, B-cell-depleted T cells, or T cells provided the cDNA or gDNA that made up the material.

The J segment lost 7 bases and the V segment lost 8 bases, leaving 13 bases of the junction unmatched. This CDR3 spans 14 amino acids. In germline, CDR1 is SNHLY, CDR2 FYNNEI. As originally analysed: Reference gene primer amplification gave estimated nucleated cell counts. Sequenced by immunoSEQ multiplex PCR; TCRdb stores in-frame clones only, minus some. V and J calls plus clone size are reproduced from that table; the DNA served to infer D and trimming. This sample has around 200,000 clones; more than 70% occur once, and the top ten carry 2.5% to 3.5%. The TCR comes from a man between 45 and 60 years old with active or convalescent COVID-19. This chain joins TRBV2 and TRBJ1-1; TRBD1 agrees at 7 bases. Sample: peripheral blood. The CDR3 DNA reads TGTGCCAGCCCTGATAGAAGACAGGGTCTTGAAGCTTTCTTT. This sequence encodes CASPDRRQGLEAFF.